This is a list of T cell receptor beta chains from one sample in a study of shared T cell receptors in the human thymus. Some clones are missing from TCRdb's copy, which holds only in-frame ones; the method was immunoSEQ multiplex PCR. The top ten hold roughly 0.0089% of the sample, which has hundreds of thousands of clones, over 75% seen once. This sample also belongs to another study, concerning human thymus T cells.

Material for sequencing was thymocytes. Receptor source: a boy younger than two with a congenital heart defect. The conserved cysteine and the conserved F or W are not part of the CDR3 here. A D gene is named only where the DNA matches it firmly.

TRBV4-1,.,TRBJ2-4,ASSQGGGIQY
TRBV5-6,.,TRBJ1-2,ASSSDRSGYT
TRBV28,.,TRBJ2-7,ASNEPSGSTYEQY
TRBV6-5,.,TRBJ1-1,ASSYGQPNTEAF
TRBV28,TRBD2,TRBJ2-2,ASSLSYRGLAKMNTGELF
TRBV6-5,.,TRBJ2-5,ASSYTAGHAETQY
TRBV29-1,.,TRBJ1-1,SVEERGTNTEAF
TRBV15,TRBD2,TRBJ2-1,ATSSIKPRTSGCNEQF
TRBV27,TRBD2,TRBJ2-7,ASSLRREVHYYYEQY
TRBV28,TRBD1,TRBJ1-3,ASSWDRVVPGNTIY
TRBV4-2,.,TRBJ1-5,ASSQGTSRGEQPQH
TRBV19,.,TRBJ1-5,ASSIEPGWNQPQH
TRBV5-4,TRBD2,TRBJ2-1,ASSLGGLAGTNEQF
TRBV30,TRBD2,TRBJ2-3,AWSPPGLAGGPQDTQY
TRBV5-6,.,TRBJ1-2,ASSYRDGRPGMYGYT
TRBV19,.,TRBJ1-5,ASSTSVSGDGPQH
TRBV28,TRBD2,TRBJ2-7,ASSLDLSGSGSYEQY
TRBV7-2,TRBD1,TRBJ2-3,ASSQRQGRSTDTQY
TRBV27,TRBD1,TRBJ2-3,ASRPDRHTDTQY
TRBV23-1,TRBD1,TRBJ2-7,ASSQARGRLSYEQY
TRBV4-3,TRBD2,TRBJ2-1,ASSLTSGGQFDEQF
TRBV4-1,.,TRBJ2-1,ASSQDRVGGSYNEQF
TRBV29-1,TRBD1,TRBJ1-2,SVRGEDYGYT
TRBV19,.,TRBJ1-2,ASSRRQTGLIGYGYT
TRBV7-2,TRBD2,TRBJ2-5,ASSLILAGLGETQY
TRBV4-1,.,TRBJ1-6,ASSQDQDPGGSPLH
TRBV18,TRBD1,TRBJ2-1,ASSPPSGQANNEQF
TRBV4-3,.,TRBJ1-2,ASSQGRANYGYT
TRBV2,TRBD1,TRBJ1-5,ASRDGTGATYQPQH
TRBV28,TRBD2,TRBJ2-1,ASSGLAGNNEQF
TRBV9,.,TRBJ1-1,ASSVGSGDSHSAEAF
TRBV10-2,TRBD2,TRBJ2-1,ASSESRTSGRNEQF
TRBV2,TRBD2,TRBJ2-2,ASSRGRIMNTGELF
TRBV2,TRBD1,TRBJ2-6,ASPGQAPSGANVLT
TRBV7-8,.,TRBJ2-1,ASSTPRWAGINNEQF
TRBV6-5,.,TRBJ1-3,ASSPVFSGNTIY
TRBV5-4,.,TRBJ1-6,ASSRRELKNSPLH
TRBV15,TRBD1,TRBJ1-3,ATSTVKRGDRGEGNTIY